This TCR beta chain was identified in a study of cytomegalovirus exposure and HLA in healthy donors. Trimming removed 6 bases from V and 2 bases from J, with 22 bases in between. Germline V gene sequence: CDR1 SGHTA, CDR2 FQGNSA. The CDR3 is made up of 17 amino acids. Donors were ostensibly healthy at sampling, although undocumented immune exposures were probable. Primers included in the PCR were 60 Vbeta and 13 Jbeta primers. TCRdb's table, derived via immunoSEQ multiplex PCR, lists solely in-frame clones and lacks some. This listing includes 200,000 or so clones. This chain links TRBV7-2 with TRBJ2-5, with D tentatively TRBD2 (5 bases). The sequence was obtained from a boy younger than 18 in good health and CMV-seronegative. Sequenced: PBMCs. The CDR3 sequence: CASRNMGTSLWQETQYF. The CDR3 bases are TGTGCCAGCAGAAATATGGGTACTAGTTTATGGCAAGAGACCCAGTACTTC.